The source of this T cell receptor (beta chain) is a study of cytomegalovirus exposure and HLA in healthy donors. The PCR was carried out with 60 Vbeta primers and 13 Jbeta primers. Assay: immunoSEQ multiplex PCR; the TCRdb copy retains only in-frame clones and omits some. The sample shows 65,000 or so clones, 70% to 85% of them seen only once. The CDR3 covers 17 residues. The V gene's germline CDR1 is SGHRS and CDR2 YFSETQ. Trimming took 0 bases from V and 4 from J; bases not matched to a gene: 6. Source material: PBMCs. This TCR was sampled from a woman aged 40 to 50 in good health and CMV-seropositive. The chain combines TRBV5-1 with TRBJ2-1, with TRBD2 identical over 11 bases. The CDR3 protein is CASSLDVAGGPYNEQFF. As DNA, the CDR3 is TGCGCCAGCAGCTTGGATGTAGCGGGGGGGCCTTACAATGAGCAGTTCTTC.